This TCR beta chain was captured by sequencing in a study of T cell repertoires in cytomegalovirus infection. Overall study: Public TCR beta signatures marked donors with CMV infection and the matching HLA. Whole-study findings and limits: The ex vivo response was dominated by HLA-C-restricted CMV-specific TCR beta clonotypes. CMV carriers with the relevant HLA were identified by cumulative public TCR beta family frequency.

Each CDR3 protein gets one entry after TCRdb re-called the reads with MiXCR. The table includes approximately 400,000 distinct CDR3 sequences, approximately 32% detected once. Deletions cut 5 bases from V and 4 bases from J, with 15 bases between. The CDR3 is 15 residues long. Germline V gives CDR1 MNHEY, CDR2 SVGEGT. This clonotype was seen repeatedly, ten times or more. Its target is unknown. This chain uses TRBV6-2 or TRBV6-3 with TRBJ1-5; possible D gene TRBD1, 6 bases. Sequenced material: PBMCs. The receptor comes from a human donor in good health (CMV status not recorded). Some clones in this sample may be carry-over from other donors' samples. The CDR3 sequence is CASSPYRDWNQPQHF. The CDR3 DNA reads TGTGCCAGCAGTCCCTACAGGGATTGGAATCAGCCCCAGCATTTT.